One sample yielded the 11 T cell receptor beta chains listed below, sequenced in a study of CD8+ T cells in alopecia areata (dated by TCRdb to the late 2010s). Library creation used the immunoSEQ multiplex PCR assay. RNA was extracted from all samples and reverse transcribed into cDNA as template for TCR sequencing. TCRdb stores this immuneACCESS table with in-frame sequences only. Part of the clones is absent; in the studies checked, under half of the shortfall reflects unresolved V genes, and no reason is known for the rest. For this sample the table gives approximately 220,000 clones, of which roughly two fifths were detected only once. Around 0.48% of the sample lies in the top ten. The treatment or condition label for this specimen denotes: oral pan-JAK inhibitor, 5-10 mg twice daily. The specimen was CD4+ T cells sorted from blood, collected between weeks 30 and 35, from a patient treated with tofacitinib. These receptors came from a human donor with alopecia areata.

The CDR3 bases are TGTGCCTGGAGTGAGACAGGGGCTTATGGCTACACCTTC. Protein: CAWSETGAYGYTF. The genes are TRBV30 and TRBJ1-2; 8 nucleotides agree with TRBD1. The CDR3 consists of 13 residues. V shed 1 base and J 5 bases; nucleotides not matched to a gene: 3. Germline CDR1 reads GTSNPN; CDR2 reads SVGIG (reference sequence).

The DNA for the CDR3 is TGTGCCAGCAGACTAACAGGGAGAAATTCACCCCTCCACTTT. Encoded protein: CASRLTGRNSPLHF. V and J are TRBV6-1 and TRBJ1-6; possible D gene TRBD1, 6 bases. The V end was cut by 6 bases, the J end by 7 bases, with 13 bases between. The CDR3 contains 14 residues. The germline CDR1 and CDR2 sequences are MNHNS and SASEGT.

The gene calls are TRBV7-2 and TRBJ2-7; TRBD2 might be the D (5 bases). V was trimmed by 6 bases and J by 6 bases, leaving 18 bases between them. The V gene's germline CDR1 is SGHTA and CDR2 FQGNSA. The CDR3 totals 14 residues. The CDR3 DNA sequence: TGTGCCAGCAGAGAAATCGGCGGGCCCCTCGAGCAGTACTTC. It codes for CASREIGGPLEQYF.

The V call is TRBV5-1, the J call TRBJ1-1; 9 bases map to TRBD1. CDR1 and CDR2 from the germline V gene are SGHRS and YFSETQ. This CDR3 spans 18 amino acids. J was trimmed by 4 bases and V by 3 bases; bases with no gene match: 16. The CDR3: CASSYTLKQGARLTEAFF. The CDR3 DNA reads TGCGCCAGCAGCTACACCCTTAAACAGGGGGCGCGGCTCACTGAAGCTTTCTTT.

This clone was seen more than once but under ten times. This rearrangement joins TRBV15 to TRBJ1-1; D is undetermined. Germline lookup yields CDR1 LNHNV and CDR2 YYDKDF (reference sequence). Trimming removed 0 bases at V and 4 bases at J, with 12 bases between. This CDR3 is built from 15 residues. This CDR3 is CATSRDVLAGTEAFF. The CDR3 DNA sequence: TGTGCCACCAGCAGAGATGTGTTGGCTGGCACTGAAGCTTTCTTT. Drawing the rest from reference TRBV15 and TRBJ1-1, the complete variable domain is DAMVIQNPRYQVTQFGKPVTLSCSQTLNHNVMYWYQQKSSQAPKLLFHYYDKDFNNEADTPDNFQSRRPNTSFCFLDIRSPGLGDTAMYLCATSRDVLAGTEAFFGQGTRLTVV.

This chain links TRBV5-1 with TRBJ2-5; D possibly corresponds to TRBD1 (6 bases). CDR1 is SGHRS, CDR2 YFSETQ, per germline. The CDR3 length is 15 residues. Trimming removed 2 bases at V and 3 bases at J, with 14 bases between. The DNA of the CDR3 is TGCGCCAGCAGCTTCCACAGGGCGCGGGAAGAGACCCAGTACTTC. It is translated as CASSFHRAREETQYF.

The J gene is TRBJ2-7, the V gene TRBV4-1; 8 positions match TRBD2. CDR3 size: 16 residues. CDR1 and CDR2 from the germline V gene are MGHRA and YSYEKL. With 0 bases clipped from V and 2 bases from J, the junction kept 6 bases outside the gene matches. The CDR3 sequence is CASSQDPAGVPYEQYF. DNA of the CDR3: TGCGCCAGCAGCCAAGACCCAGCGGGGGTCCCCTACGAGCAGTACTTC.

J is TRBJ2-5 and V is TRBV4-1, with TRBD2 matching 12 bases. The V and J ends lost 1 base and 4 bases, in that order; junction bases with no gene match: 4. This CDR3 comprises 16 residues. CDR1 and CDR2 from the germline V gene are MGHRA and YSYEKL. The CDR3 here is CASSQASGRAGETQYF. Here the CDR3 DNA reads TGCGCCAGCAGCCAAGCTAGCGGGAGGGCTGGAGAGACCCAGTACTTC.

This chain uses TRBV7-9 with TRBJ2-5; D may be TRBD1 or TRBD2 (5 bases each). V was trimmed by 5 bases and J by 3 bases, leaving 13 bases between them. CDR1 is SEHNR, CDR2 FQNEAQ, per germline (reference sequence). The CDR3 consists of 14 residues. The CDR3: CASSPGTAKETQYF. In DNA form, the CDR3 reads TGTGCCAGCAGCCCTGGGACGGCAAAAGAGACCCAGTACTTC. Together with reference TRBV7-9 and TRBJ2-5, the CDR3 gives the full variable domain: DTGVSQNPRHKITKRGQNVTFRCDPISEHNRLYWYRQTLGQGPEFLTYFQNEAQLEKSRLLSDRFSAERPKGSFSTLEIQRTEQGDSAMYLCASSPGTAKETQYFGPGTRLLVL.

The chain has TRBV6-1 and TRBJ1-2, with a weak D call TRBD1 (5 bases). Trimming removed 3 bases from V and 7 bases from J, with 9 bases in between. The germline V gene encodes CDR1 MNHNS and CDR2 SASEGT. CDR3 length: 12 residues. CDR3 DNA: TGTGCCAGCAGTGATCCAGGGTCTGGCTACACCTTC. Amino acid sequence: CASSDPGSGYTF.

This clone was counted only a few times. V usage is TRBV5-1 and J usage is TRBJ1-2, with TRBD1 matching 7 bases. Germline CDR1 reads SGHRS; CDR2 reads YFSETQ. V trimming: 4 bases; J trimming: 4 bases; junction bases outside the gene matches: 7. The CDR3 contains 14 residues. The CDR3 reads CASSPSGQAYGYTF. The CDR3 nucleotides read TGCGCCAGCAGCCCCTCTGGACAGGCCTATGGCTACACCTTC.